These 23 T cell receptor beta chains came from one sample sequenced in a study of low-dose radiotherapy and immunotherapy resistance in tumors. TRAV- and TRBV-specific primers were used for first-strand cDNA, which covered alpha and beta chains. TCR amplification used roughly 18 PCR cycles, a constant-region primer and a V-primer adapter. MiXCR, applied by TCRdb to the reads, yields one record per CDR3 protein. The repertoire consists of around 17,000 distinct CDR3 sequences, with approximately 70% occurring once and the leading ten covering 5.5% to 6%. These receptors originate from a human donor with advanced metastatic prostate, ovarian, gallbladder or colorectal cancer (not recorded which). This table probably holds off-target reads from a library built for another chain.

V is TRBV10-3 and J is TRBJ1-4; 7 bases are a match to TRBD1. The CDR3 sequence is 13 residues long. Germline CDR1 is ENHRY and CDR2 is SYGVKD. V lost 3 bases and J lost 6; bases outside the gene matches: 1. In nucleotides, the CDR3 is TGTGCCATCAGTGAAGACAGGGATGAAAAACTGTTTTTT. Protein product: CAISEDRDEKLFF.

This clonotype turned up a few times. This chain connects TRBV4-2 to TRBJ2-5; no clear D gene. The CDR3 extends over 13 amino acids. The V gene lost 1 base and the J gene lost 1 base, with 4 bases spanning the gap. CDR1 and CDR2 from the germline V gene are LGHNA and YNFKEQ. Written as DNA, the CDR3 is TGTGCCAGCAGCCAAGGGAGCCAAGAGACCCAGTACTTC. Residues: CASSQGSQETQYF.

The chain recombines TRBV24-1 with TRBJ1-2, with D possibly being TRBD1 (5 bases). The ends were cut back, 2 bases at V and 0 bases at J, with 12 bases in the middle. The CDR3 totals 16 residues. Germline CDR1 is KGHDR and CDR2 is SFDVKD. The CDR3 DNA sequence: TGTGCCACCAGTGATTCGAGACAGCCTTCTAACTATGGCTACACCTTC. It translates to CATSDSRQPSNYGYTF.

The V and J genes are TRBV6-1 and TRBJ2-1; 14 bases line up with TRBD2. CDR3 length equals 14 residues. Germline V gives CDR1 MNHNS, CDR2 SASEGT. The V and J ends lost 8 bases and 6 bases, in that order; junction bases with no gene match: 3. CDR3 sequence reads: CASLGLAGVNEQFF. The CDR3 coding sequence is TGTGCCAGCCTGGGACTAGCGGGGGTCAATGAGCAGTTCTTC.

The chain couples TRBV25-1 to TRBJ2-1, with a weak D call TRBD2 (7 bases). Germline V gene data show CDR1 as MGHDK and CDR2 as SYGVNS. Trimming removed 4 bases at V and 9 bases at J, with 19 bases between. The CDR3 runs to 15 residues. Here the CDR3 reads CASSAPGGLSREQFF. CDR3 nucleotides: TGTGCCAGCAGTGCCCCGGGGGGCCTCTCTCGTGAGCAGTTCTTC.

The J gene is TRBJ2-2, the V gene TRBV29-1; D is ambiguous. CDR1 is SQVTM and CDR2 is ANQGSEA in the germline V gene. The CDR3 length is 15 residues. V lost 7 bases, J lost 0 bases, and 15 bases lay in between. CDR3 loop: CSARPLGTNTGELFF. DNA for the CDR3: TGCAGCGCCCGGCCGCTAGGGACGAACACCGGGGAGCTGTTTTTT.

The V call is TRBV3-1, the J call TRBJ1-2, with 8 bases matching TRBD1. The CDR3 loop spans 14 amino acids. Trimming took 1 base from V and 4 from J; bases not matched to a gene: 2. Germline-derived CDR1 and CDR2 are LGHDT and YNNKEL (reference sequence). CDR3 region: CASSQGTGSYGYTF. The CDR3 nucleotides are TGTGCCAGCAGCCAAGGGACAGGGTCCTATGGCTACACCTTC.

The chain's CDR3 is CASSLGPSYEQYF. The CDR3 DNA sequence: TGTGCCAGCAGTTTAGGGCCCTCCTACGAGCAGTACTTC. This chain joins TRBV12-3 or TRBV12-4 and TRBJ2-7; D unresolved. The CDR3 totals 13 residues. Trimming left V 1 base short and J 0 bases short, with 4 bases between.

In its sample, this clonotype was seen once. The genes are TRBV28 and TRBJ2-7; TRBD2 agrees at 10 bases. With V trimmed by 6 bases and J by 3 bases, 5 bases remained unmatched. The CDR3 is 14 amino acids. CDR1 and CDR2 (germline): MDHEN, SYDVKM. The CDR3 region is CASRPIAGGYEQYF. The CDR3 coding sequence is TGTGCCAGCAGGCCTATAGCGGGGGGCTACGAGCAGTACTTC.

The V and J genes are TRBV7-2 and TRBJ1-2, with D possibly matching TRBD1 (5 bases). The CDR3 covers 14 residues. In germline, CDR1 is SGHTA, CDR2 FQGNSA. Trimming pared 7 bases from V and 8 bases from J, leaving 20 bases between. The CDR3 DNA sequence: TGTGCCAGCACTATTGGGAAGGGCAGGGTGGGCTACACCTTC. It encodes CASTIGKGRVGYTF.

This chain uses TRBV15 with TRBJ2-1; 7 bases fit TRBD2. This CDR3 spans 13 amino acids. Trimming at V came to 3 bases and at J to 5 bases, leaving 1 base not matched to a gene. CDR1 LNHNV and CDR2 YYDKDF come from the germline V gene (reference sequence). This chain's CDR3 is CATSSLADNEQFF. In nucleotides, the CDR3 is TGTGCCACCAGCAGCCTAGCGGACAATGAGCAGTTCTTC.

J is TRBJ2-1 and V is TRBV29-1; 7 bases align to TRBD2. The CDR3 has 14 amino acids. V lost 5 bases to trimming and J lost 3 bases; unmatched junction nucleotides: 7. The germline gives CDR1 SQVTM, CDR2 ANQGSEA. The CDR3 reads CSVLSGGGYNEQFF. The CDR3 DNA follows: TGCAGCGTTTTGTCGGGCGGGGGCTACAATGAGCAGTTCTTC.

The chain is built from TRBV7-3 and TRBJ2-1; a weak D match, TRBD2 (7 bases). Trimming pared 2 bases from V and 6 bases from J, leaving 14 bases between. CDR1 and CDR2 (germline): SGHTA, FQGTGA. The CDR3 runs 15 residues. The CDR3 DNA reads as TGTGCCAGCAGCTTATGGGGGGGCGCAGGCAATGAGCAGTTCTTC. Translation: CASSLWGGAGNEQFF.

This chain connects TRBV20-1 to TRBJ2-1, with TRBD2 matching over 13 bases. The CDR3 loop spans 16 amino acids. J lost 9 bases, V lost 2 bases, and 10 bases had no gene match. Germline loops: CDR1 DFQATT, CDR2 SNEGSKA (reference sequence). The CDR3 DNA reads TGCAGTGCTAGACTGACTAGCGGGAGGTCTTTACGTGAGCAGTTCTTC. This translates into CSARLTSGRSLREQFF.

The J gene is TRBJ2-6, the V gene TRBV3-1, with 9 bases identical to TRBD1. Trimming at V came to 6 bases and at J to 0 bases, leaving 12 bases not matched to a gene. The CDR3 is 19 residues long. Germline V gene data show CDR1 as LGHDT and CDR2 as YNNKEL (reference sequence). CDR3 protein: CASRRTDRGRLSGANVLTF. CDR3 sequence (DNA): TGTGCCAGCAGACGTACAGACAGGGGGAGACTCTCTGGGGCCAACGTCCTGACTTTC.

This clonotype has a handful of counts. The chain uses TRBV4-3 and TRBJ2-1, with 11 bases aligning to TRBD2. This CDR3 has 14 residues. In germline, CDR1 is LGHNA, CDR2 YSLEER. V trimming: 4 bases; J trimming: 8 bases; junction bases outside the gene matches: 4. DNA of the CDR3: TGCGCCAGCAGCCTAGCGGGGGGGCGTGATGAGCAGTTCTTC. Translated: CASSLAGGRDEQFF.

CDR3 amino acids: CASSYGRTGNTEAFF. In nucleotides, the CDR3 is TGTGCCAGCAGTTACGGGAGGACAGGGAACACTGAAGCTTTCTTT. The J gene is TRBJ1-1, the V gene TRBV6-5; 7 bases fit TRBD1. The CDR3 is 15 amino acids. V shed 2 bases, J shed 1 base, and the junction held 4 bases outside the gene matches. Germline V CDR1 and CDR2: MNHEY, SVGAGI.

The gene calls are TRBV5-4 and TRBJ2-3, with 12 bases lining up with TRBD2. After removal of 4 bases from V and 2 bases from J, the junction contained 8 bases not matched to a gene. The CDR3 totals 17 residues. From germline, CDR1 is SGHNT and CDR2 YYREEE (reference sequence). CDR3 bases: TGTGCCAGCAGCCTACTGACTAGCGGGAGTTACACAGATACGCAGTATTTT. Residues: CASSLLTSGSYTDTQYF. The full variable domain, its missing parts supplied by reference TRBV5-4 and TRBJ2-3, is ETGVTQSPTHLIKTRGQQVTLRCSSQSGHNTVSWYQQALGQGPQFIFQYYREEENGRGNFPPRFSGLQFPNYSSELNVNALELDDSALYLCASSLLTSGSYTDTQYFGPGTRLTVL.

The chain employs TRBV24-1 and TRBJ1-1; D remains ambiguous. CDR1 is KGHDR and CDR2 is SFDVKD in the germline V gene. The CDR3 runs 13 residues. V gave up 7 bases and J gave up 0 bases, with 8 bases separating them. In DNA, the CDR3 is TGTGCCACCAGATCGAGGGTGAACACTGAAGCTTTCTTT. Protein sequence: CATRSRVNTEAFF.

V is TRBV12-3 or TRBV12-4 and J is TRBJ1-4; TRBD1 is a possible D gene (5 bases). V was clipped by 6 bases and J by 3 bases, with 11 bases between them. The CDR3 covers 14 residues. CDR3 amino acids: CASRTGTANEKLFF. The CDR3 DNA reads as TGTGCCAGCAGAACCGGGACCGCTAATGAAAAACTGTTTTTT.

This rearrangement joins TRBV2 to TRBJ1-6, with D possibly matching TRBD1 (6 bases). The length of the CDR3 is 15 residues. Germline CDR1 and CDR2: SNHLY and FYNNEI. With 8 bases removed from V and 7 bases from J, the gap between germline ends came to 18 bases. CDR3 nucleotide sequence: TGTGCCAGCCTCCCCGGGACACCGAGGAATTCACCCCTCCACTTT. It codes for CASLPGTPRNSPLHF.

V is TRBV6-8 and J is TRBJ1-2, with a tentative D call TRBD1 (5 bases). The V gene's germline CDR1 is MNHGY and CDR2 SAAAGT. Trimming shortened V by 2 bases and J by 6 bases, and 16 bases separated the two germline ends. The CDR3 is 15 residues long. Here the CDR3 DNA reads TGTGCCAGCAGTTACAGTATATCAGGGTTGGATGGCTACACCTTC. It yields the protein CASSYSISGLDGYTF.

The V gene is TRBV10-3, the J gene TRBJ1-5; 9 nucleotides line up with TRBD1. Germline CDR1 ENHRY, CDR2 SYGVKD. The CDR3 loop spans 15 amino acids. Germline trimming cut 4 bases from V and 6 bases from J; bases unmatched to any gene: 7. The CDR3 sequence is CAISGGDRAIQPQHF. The CDR3 region has the DNA TGTGCCATCAGTGGGGGGGACAGGGCGATTCAGCCCCAGCATTTT.